Below, 27 T cell receptor beta chains from the same sample are listed, as sequenced in a study of neurological immune-mediated disorders. TCRdb called the 5' RACE reads again in MiXCR, with one record for every CDR3 protein. The table lists some 47,000 distinct CDR3 sequences, roughly 15% of them singletons. Sequencing was carried out using PBMCs. All receptors come from a man aged 55 to 69 in good health.

This chain links TRBV5-5 with TRBJ2-1; 7 nucleotides align to TRBD2. J was trimmed by 0 bases and V by 2 bases; bases with no gene match: 5. There are 16 residues in the CDR3. The germline V gene encodes CDR1 SGHKS and CDR2 YYEKEE (reference sequence). CDR3 nucleotide sequence: TGTGCCAGCAGCTTACTGGGGGGGAGCTCCTACAATGAGCAGTTCTTC. Residues: CASSLLGGSSYNEQFF.

This clonotype was seen only a few times. This chain connects TRBV20-1 to TRBJ2-7, with 10 bases aligning to TRBD1. The CDR3 extends over 15 amino acids. Germline trimming cut 6 bases from V and 2 bases from J; bases unmatched to any gene: 10. CDR1 and CDR2 (germline): DFQATT, SNEGSKA (reference sequence). The CDR3 bases are TGCAGTGCCCAGGGGGACAGGGGATCAACCTACGAGCAGTACTTC. This encodes CSAQGDRGSTYEQYF.

This clonotype is medium-sized (0.01 to 0.1%) in the sample. This chain connects TRBV7-8 to TRBJ2-3; D is perhaps TRBD1 or TRBD2 (5 bases each). Trimming cost V 3 bases and J 3 bases, with 10 bases left between them. CDR1 SGHVS and CDR2 FQNEAQ come from the germline V gene. This CDR3 spans 14 amino acids. CDR3 nucleotides: TGTGCCAGCAGCTTGATTGGGGGAACAGATACGCAGTATTTT. The encoded protein is CASSLIGGTDTQYF. Together with reference TRBV7-8 and TRBJ2-3, the CDR3 gives the full variable domain: GAGVSQSPRYKVAKRGQDVALRCDPISGHVSLFWYQQALGQGPEFLTYFQNEAQLDKSGLPSDRFFAERPEGSVSTLKIQRTQQEDSAVYLCASSLIGGTDTQYFGPGTRLTVL.

This clonotype came up many times. The CDR3 loop reads CASSRRGPGENTEAFF. DNA for the CDR3: TGTGCCAGCAGTCGCCGCGGCCCAGGGGAGAACACTGAAGCTTTCTTT. The V and J genes are TRBV28 and TRBJ1-1; the D gene is possibly TRBD1 (6 bases). Germline V gene sequence: CDR1 MDHEN, CDR2 SYDVKM. The CDR3 is 16 amino acids. The germline V and J ends were trimmed by 5 bases and 1 base, with 17 bases remaining between them.

This clonotype was counted many times. This rearrangement joins TRBV7-9 to TRBJ1-5; 9 bases line up with TRBD1. The V gene end was trimmed by 5 bases and the J gene end by 4 bases; junction bases not matched to a gene: 3. The germline V gene has CDR1 SEHNR and CDR2 FQNEAQ (reference sequence). The CDR3 consists of 14 residues. CDR3 sequence reads: CASSQDRGNQPQHF. The CDR3 DNA reads as TGTGCCAGCAGCCAAGACAGGGGGAATCAGCCCCAGCATTTT.

This chain joins TRBV20-1 and TRBJ2-1; D is unresolved. Trimming took 1 base from V and 3 from J, leaving 4 bases between them. CDR3 size: 12 residues. Germline loops: CDR1 DFQATT, CDR2 SNEGSKA (reference sequence). The CDR3 region is CSARALYNEQFF. For the CDR3, the DNA is TGCAGTGCTAGAGCACTCTACAATGAGCAGTTCTTC.

There are many counts of this clonotype. This chain connects TRBV29-1 to TRBJ2-7, with 7 bases identical to TRBD1. The CDR3 is 14 amino acids. V dropped 5 bases and J dropped 2; count of bases not matched to a gene: 9. Looked up from germline, CDR1 is SQVTM and CDR2 is ANQGSEA. CDR3 region: CSVLTGNNPYEQYF. The CDR3, as DNA: TGCAGCGTTCTGACAGGGAACAACCCCTACGAGCAGTACTTC.

This clonotype was recorded at least ten times. Just one base apart from a much larger clone, this may be a read error. The rearrangement links TRBV2 to TRBJ1-2; D is possibly TRBD1 (6 bases). Germline V gives CDR1 SNHLY, CDR2 FYNNEI. V lost 6 bases and J 4 bases, leaving 9 bases between the germline ends. This CDR3 has 12 residues. Here the CDR3 DNA reads TGTGCCAGCAGGGGGGGCGTCTATGGCTACACCTTC. Its translation: CASRGGVYGYTF.

In this sample, this clonotype turned up many times. The genes are TRBV5-1 and TRBJ2-1; 9 bases line up with TRBD2. Germline trimming cut 0 bases from V and 4 bases from J; bases unmatched to any gene: 2. This CDR3 region has 15 residues. CDR1 and CDR2 (germline): SGHRS, YFSETQ. CDR3 sequence reads: CASSLGGRDYNEQFF. In DNA form, the CDR3 reads TGCGCCAGCAGCTTGGGCGGGAGGGATTACAATGAGCAGTTCTTC.

In its sample, this clonotype was seen many times. The chain couples TRBV5-1 to TRBJ2-7, with 10 bases fitting TRBD2. The V gene's germline CDR1 is SGHRS and CDR2 YFSETQ. CDR3 length: 17 residues. V lost 4 bases and J lost 2; bases outside the gene matches: 12. The DNA of the CDR3 is TGCGCCAGCAGCGTGACCACACTAGCGGGACTCCCCTACGAGCAGTACTTC. Its translation is CASSVTTLAGLPYEQYF.

In this sample, this clonotype turned up many times. The CDR3 nucleotides are TGCGCCAGCAGCTCGGGCCGGGGGACTAGCGGAAGCACAGATACGCAGTATTTT. Translating it yields CASSSGRGTSGSTDTQYF. The J gene is TRBJ2-3, the V gene TRBV5-1, with TRBD2 matching over 11 bases. The CDR3 covers 18 residues. Trimming took 3 bases from V and 0 from J; bases not matched to a gene: 9. The germline V gene has CDR1 SGHRS and CDR2 YFSETQ.

This clonotype was observed many times. J is TRBJ2-7 and V is TRBV5-5; TRBD2 aligns across 10 bases. Germline assignment: CDR1 SGHKS and CDR2 YYEKEE (reference sequence). V lost 0 bases to trimming and J lost 3 bases; unmatched junction nucleotides: 3. The CDR3 is made up of 15 amino acids. In nucleotides, the CDR3 is TGTGCCAGCAGCTTGGGCCTAGCGGGAGTCTACGAGCAGTACTTC. Residues: CASSLGLAGVYEQYF.

This clonotype has at least ten counts. The chain employs TRBV10-3 and TRBJ1-6, with D unresolved. The V and J ends lost 0 bases and 6 bases respectively, with 12 bases between them. CDR3 length equals 16 residues. Germline assignment: CDR1 ENHRY and CDR2 SYGVKD. The CDR3 DNA follows: TGTGCCATCAGTGAGTCCTGGGGAGTCGGTAATTCACCCCTCCACTTT. Translating gives CAISESWGVGNSPLHF.

In its sample, this clonotype was seen many times. The rearrangement joins TRBV20-1 to TRBJ1-5; D call uncertain. The CDR3 is 16 residues long. V gave up 0 bases and J gave up 0 bases, with 12 bases separating them. CDR1 and CDR2 from the germline V gene are DFQATT and SNEGSKA (reference sequence). The CDR3 protein is CSARDSRSYSNQPQHF. The CDR3, as DNA: TGCAGTGCTAGAGATAGCAGGTCATATAGCAATCAGCCCCAGCATTTT.

In its sample, this clonotype was seen many times. The V call is TRBV5-1, the J call TRBJ1-1; the D is unclear. CDR3 size: 15 residues. Deletions cut 4 bases from V and 5 bases from J, with 18 bases between. The germline gives CDR1 SGHRS, CDR2 YFSETQ. CDR3: CASSPENWEGTEAFF. The CDR3 DNA is TGCGCCAGCAGCCCTGAAAACTGGGAAGGGACTGAAGCTTTCTTT.

This clonotype was seen at least ten times. V is TRBV7-3 and J is TRBJ2-7; the D gene could be TRBD1 or TRBD2 (5 bases each). Between the trimmed V and J ends, which lost 0 bases and 6 bases, there was a span of 15 bases. This CDR3 contains 15 residues. Germline V gene lookup returns CDR1 SGHTA and CDR2 FQGTGA. This CDR3 is CASSLTPGTVPEQYF. The CDR3 coding sequence is TGTGCCAGCAGCTTAACACCGGGGACCGTCCCCGAGCAGTACTTC.

In this sample, this clonotype turned up many times. This rearrangement joins TRBV7-2 to TRBJ2-7; D unclear. The CDR3 spans 12 residues. With 1 base removed from V and 3 bases from J, the gap between germline ends came to 4 bases. Germline V gene lookup returns CDR1 SGHTA and CDR2 FQGNSA. Here the CDR3 DNA reads TGTGCCAGCAGCTTAGTCTTCTACGAGCAGTACTTC. Its protein product is CASSLVFYEQYF.

As concerns this clonotype: A junction boundary mismatches the germline segment, possibly from a read error. The chain recombines TRBV3-1 with TRBJ2-1; no reliable D call. The CDR3 is 15 amino acids. Germline-derived CDR1 and CDR2 are LGHDT and YNNKEL (reference sequence). The CDR3 sequence: CASRQETTPGGKQFF. The DNA of the CDR3 is TGTGCCAGCAGACAAGAGACCACTCCGGGTGGGAAGCAGTTCTTC.

This clonotype was found many times. An end of the junction does not agree with germline; a read error may underlie this. V is TRBV12-3 or TRBV12-4 and J is TRBJ2-2, with 7 bases aligning to TRBD2. This CDR3 contains 15 residues. The DNA of the CDR3 is TGTGCCAGCAGTGTAGCGGGCGGGGTAACCGGGGAGCTGTTTTTT. Its protein product is CASSVAGGVTGELFF.

This chain connects TRBV12-3 or TRBV12-4 to TRBJ1-1; TRBD1 might be the D (5 bases). This CDR3 spans 13 amino acids. With 5 bases removed from V and 4 bases from J, the gap between germline ends came to 11 bases. The CDR3 is CASSADGATEAFF. DNA of the CDR3: TGTGCCAGCAGTGCGGACGGGGCCACTGAAGCTTTCTTT.

This clonotype was recorded many times. This chain connects TRBV20-1 to TRBJ1-1; 9 bases fit TRBD1. V was clipped by 7 bases and J by 4 bases; unmatched bases: 7. The CDR3 is 13 amino acids. Germline V lookup: CDR1 DFQATT, CDR2 SNEGSKA (reference sequence). The CDR3 region has the DNA TGCAGTGTACCGGGACAGGGCATCACTGAAGCTTTCTTT. It yields the protein CSVPGQGITEAFF.

This clonotype was seen ten or more times. The rearrangement joins TRBV27 to TRBJ1-1; 7 bases agree with TRBD1. Germline V CDR1 and CDR2: MNHEY, SMNVEV (reference sequence). The CDR3 consists of 16 residues. Trimming removed 4 bases from V and 1 base from J; junction bases left unmatched: 9. The CDR3 region is CASSWDSALQNTEAFF. Here the CDR3 DNA reads TGTGCCAGCAGTTGGGACAGCGCCCTTCAGAACACTGAAGCTTTCTTT.

This clonotype was detected ten times or more. The chain uses TRBV28 and TRBJ2-3; a possible D gene is TRBD2 (8 bases). The CDR3 is made up of 19 amino acids. V was trimmed by 6 bases and J by 3 bases, leaving 28 bases between them. CDR1 and CDR2 from the germline V gene are MDHEN and SYDVKM. The CDR3 here is CASSPPGRGWSGSTDTQYF. Here the CDR3 DNA reads TGTGCCAGCAGCCCCCCCGGCAGGGGGTGGAGCGGGAGTACAGATACGCAGTATTTT.

This clonotype was recorded many times. V gene TRBV18 combines with J gene TRBJ1-2, with D possibly TRBD1 on 6 matching bases. The CDR3 covers 14 residues. Germline CDR1 is KGHSH and CDR2 is LQKENI. Between the trimmed V and J ends, which lost 2 bases and 3 bases, there was a span of 10 bases. The CDR3 sequence is CASSPDRSHYGYTF. Written as DNA, the CDR3 is TGTGCCAGCTCACCAGACAGGAGTCACTATGGCTACACCTTC. The full variable domain, in which reference TRBV18 and TRBJ1-2 provide the parts outside the CDR3, is NAGVMQNPRHLVRRRGQEARLRCSPMKGHSHVYWYRQLPEEGLKFMVYLQKENIIDESGMPKERFSAEFPKEGPSILRIQQVVRGDSAAYFCASSPDRSHYGYTFGSGTRLTVV.

This clonotype was observed many times. The V gene is TRBV29-1, the J gene TRBJ2-7; no reliable D call. Trimming shortened V by 6 bases and J by 5 bases, and 23 bases separated the two germline ends. This CDR3 comprises 15 residues. Germline assignment: CDR1 SQVTM and CDR2 ANQGSEA. The CDR3 coding sequence is TGCAGCGTGGGAAGAGGACGGTCCTCTCCCGACGAGCAGTACTTC. As protein: CSVGRGRSSPDEQYF.

The chain joins TRBV7-8 to TRBJ1-5, with D possibly being TRBD1 (5 bases). V gave up 0 bases and J gave up 1 base, with 10 bases separating them. The germline V gene has CDR1 SGHVS and CDR2 FQNEAQ. This CDR3 contains 16 residues. The CDR3 sequence: CASSLAWGISNQPQHF. The CDR3 bases are TGTGCCAGCAGCTTAGCTTGGGGGATAAGCAATCAGCCCCAGCATTTT.

This clonotype was seen many times. V usage is TRBV12-3 or TRBV12-4 and J usage is TRBJ2-5; a weak D match, TRBD1 (5 bases). The CDR3 has 13 amino acids. The V gene lost 3 bases and the J gene lost 4 bases, with 9 bases spanning the gap. The CDR3 spells CASSLWQGETQYF. The CDR3 region has the DNA TGTGCCAGCAGTTTGTGGCAGGGAGAGACCCAGTACTTC.